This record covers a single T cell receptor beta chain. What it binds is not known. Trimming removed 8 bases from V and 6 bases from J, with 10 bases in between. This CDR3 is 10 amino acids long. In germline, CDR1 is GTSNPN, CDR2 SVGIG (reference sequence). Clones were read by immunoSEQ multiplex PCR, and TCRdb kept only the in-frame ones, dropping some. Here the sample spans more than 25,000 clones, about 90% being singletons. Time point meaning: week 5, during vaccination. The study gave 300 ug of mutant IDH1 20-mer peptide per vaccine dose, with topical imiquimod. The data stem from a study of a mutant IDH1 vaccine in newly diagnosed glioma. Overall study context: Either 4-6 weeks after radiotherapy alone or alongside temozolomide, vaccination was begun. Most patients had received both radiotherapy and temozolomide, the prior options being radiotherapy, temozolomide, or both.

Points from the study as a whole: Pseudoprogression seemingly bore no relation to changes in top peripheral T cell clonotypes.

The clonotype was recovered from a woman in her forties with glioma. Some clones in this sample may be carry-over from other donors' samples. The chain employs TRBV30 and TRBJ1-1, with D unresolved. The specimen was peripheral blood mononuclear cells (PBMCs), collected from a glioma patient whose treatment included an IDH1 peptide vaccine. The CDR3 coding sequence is TGTGCCAACCTACGACCTGAAGCTTTCTTT. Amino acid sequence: CANLRPEAFF.